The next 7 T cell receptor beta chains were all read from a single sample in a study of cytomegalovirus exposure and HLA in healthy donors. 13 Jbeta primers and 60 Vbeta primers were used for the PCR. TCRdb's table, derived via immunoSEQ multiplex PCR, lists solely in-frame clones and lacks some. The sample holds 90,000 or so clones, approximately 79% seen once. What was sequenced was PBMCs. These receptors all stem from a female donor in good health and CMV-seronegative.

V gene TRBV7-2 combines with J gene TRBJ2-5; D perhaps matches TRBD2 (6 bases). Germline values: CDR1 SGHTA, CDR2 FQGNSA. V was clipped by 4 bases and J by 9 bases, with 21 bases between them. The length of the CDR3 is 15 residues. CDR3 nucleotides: TGTGCCAGCAGCTCCCAGGGCGGCGGGGTTAGGGCCCAGTACTTC. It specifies CASSSQGGGVRAQYF.

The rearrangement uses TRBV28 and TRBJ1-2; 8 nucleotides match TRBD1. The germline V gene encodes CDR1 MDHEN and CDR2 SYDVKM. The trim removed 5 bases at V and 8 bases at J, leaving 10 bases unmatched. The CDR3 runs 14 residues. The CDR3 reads CASSPDRAAGGYTF. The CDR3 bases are TGTGCCAGCAGTCCGGACAGGGCCGCGGGGGGCTACACCTTC.

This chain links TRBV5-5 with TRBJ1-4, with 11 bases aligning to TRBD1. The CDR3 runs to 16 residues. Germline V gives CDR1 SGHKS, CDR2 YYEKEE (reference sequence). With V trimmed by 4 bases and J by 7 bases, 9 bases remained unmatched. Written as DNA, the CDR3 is TGTGCCAGCAGCCGGGGACAGGGGGGGTACAGTGAAAAACTGTTTTTT. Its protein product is CASSRGQGGYSEKLFF.

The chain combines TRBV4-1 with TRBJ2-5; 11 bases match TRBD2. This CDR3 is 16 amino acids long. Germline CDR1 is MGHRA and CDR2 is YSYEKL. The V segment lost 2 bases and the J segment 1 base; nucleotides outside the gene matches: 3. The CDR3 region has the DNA TGCGCCAGCAGCCAAATAGCGGGGGGGAGCCAAGAGACCCAGTACTTC. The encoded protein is CASSQIAGGSQETQYF.

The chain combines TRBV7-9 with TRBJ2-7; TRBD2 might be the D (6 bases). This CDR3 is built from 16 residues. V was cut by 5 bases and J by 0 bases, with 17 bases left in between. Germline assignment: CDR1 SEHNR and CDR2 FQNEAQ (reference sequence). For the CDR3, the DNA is TGTGCCAGCAGCCCAGTTGGGACTTCGAGCTCCTACGAGCAGTACTTC. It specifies CASSPVGTSSSYEQYF.

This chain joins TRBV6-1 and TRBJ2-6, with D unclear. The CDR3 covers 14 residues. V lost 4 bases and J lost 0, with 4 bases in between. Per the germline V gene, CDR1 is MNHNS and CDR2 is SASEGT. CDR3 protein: CASSALSGANVLTF. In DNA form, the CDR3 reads TGTGCCAGCAGTGCCCTCTCTGGGGCCAACGTCCTGACTTTC.

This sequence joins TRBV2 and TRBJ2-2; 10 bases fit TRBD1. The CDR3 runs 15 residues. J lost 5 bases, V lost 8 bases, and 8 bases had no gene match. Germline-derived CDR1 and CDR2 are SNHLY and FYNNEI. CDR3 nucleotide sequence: TGTGCCAGCCTTGGCGGGACAGGGGTAACCGGGGAGCTGTTTTTT. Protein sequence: CASLGGTGVTGELFF. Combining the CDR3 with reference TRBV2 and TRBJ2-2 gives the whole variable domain EPEVTQTPSHQVTQMGQEVILRCVPISNHLYFYWYRQILGQKVEFLVSFYNNEISEKSEIFDDQFSVERPDGSNFTLKIRSTKLEDSAMYFCASLGGTGVTGELFFGEGSRLTVL.